Following are 18 T cell receptor beta chains from one sample sequenced in a study of metastatic and nonmetastatic thyroid tumors. TCRdb ran MiXCR on the PCR reads. The repertoire holds fewer than 16,000 clones, with roughly a quarter as singletons. No treatment had been given to any patient before thyroid surgery. Sequencing used tumor tissue. These receptors all come from a female donor with papillary thyroid cancer or a benign thyroid nodule (not recorded which). Some clones in this sample may be carry-over from other donors' samples.

J is TRBJ2-5 and V is TRBV5-8; TRBD2 might be the D (5 bases). The germline CDR1 and CDR2 sequences are SGHTS and YDEGEE. This CDR3 has 17 amino acids. Trimming removed 4 bases at V and 4 bases at J, with 23 bases between. The CDR3 sequence: CASSPLGGGPRGETQYF. The CDR3 DNA reads TGTGCCAGCAGCCCCCTAGGCGGAGGCCCCCGAGGAGAGACCCAGTACTTC.

The J gene is TRBJ2-7, the V gene TRBV5-1; the D gene is possibly TRBD2 (6 bases). Germline lookup yields CDR1 SGHRS and CDR2 YFSETQ. This CDR3 is 15 amino acids long. V was clipped by 4 bases and J by 2 bases, with 16 bases between them. CDR3 in DNA: TGCGCCAGCAGCGCCCCTCTCGCGGGAACCTACGAGCAGTACTTC. Encoded protein: CASSAPLAGTYEQYF.

This clone showed up many times. The gene calls are TRBV3-1 and TRBJ1-2, with TRBD1 matching 7 bases. V gave up 6 bases and J gave up 12 bases; unmatched junction bases: 10. CDR3 length: 12 amino acids. Germline V CDR1 and CDR2: LGHDT, YNNKEL (reference sequence). This chain's CDR3 is CASSQGTAGHTF. Here the CDR3 DNA reads TGTGCCAGCAGTCAGGGGACAGCGGGCCACACCTTC.

This clone was found many times. In DNA form, the CDR3 reads TGCGCCAGCAGCCAAGGACTAGCGGGGTCCTCCTACGAGCAGTACTTC. Its translation is CASSQGLAGSSYEQYF. The rearrangement joins TRBV4-3 to TRBJ2-7; 11 bases agree with TRBD2. V lost 1 base to trimming and J lost 0 bases; unmatched junction nucleotides: 2. Germline loops: CDR1 LGHNA, CDR2 YSLEER. The CDR3 extends over 16 amino acids.

This chain connects TRBV30 to TRBJ2-7; TRBD1 matches 7 bases. The CDR3 has 14 amino acids. Germline loops: CDR1 GTSNPN, CDR2 SVGIG (reference sequence). The V and J ends lost 0 bases and 3 bases, in that order; junction bases with no gene match: 5. The CDR3 region has the DNA TGTGCCTGGAGTGTCGGCTCAGGGGGCTACGAGCAGTACTTC. Its translation is CAWSVGSGGYEQYF.

Of note for this clone: Sequence at one end of the junction differs from germline and may be a read error. The chain uses TRBV9 and TRBJ2-2; 8 bases are shared with TRBD1. The CDR3 has 16 residues. The germline gives CDR1 SGDLS, CDR2 YYNGEE. The CDR3 protein is CASSTWTGTNTGEPFF. The CDR3 nucleotides read TGTGCCAGCAGCACATGGACAGGGACGAACACCGGGGAGCCGTTTTTT.

The chain employs TRBV4-3 and TRBJ1-5; no definite D call. V was cut by 0 bases and J by 2 bases, with 5 bases left in between. The CDR3 totals 14 residues. CDR1 LGHNA and CDR2 YSLEER come from the germline V gene. The CDR3 DNA follows: TGCGCCAGCAGCCAAGACGTCGGCAATCAGCCCCAGCATTTT. It yields the protein CASSQDVGNQPQHF.

By share, this clone ranks as medium-sized (0.01 to 0.1%). The chain links TRBV9 to TRBJ2-7; 7 positions match TRBD2. The CDR3 is 15 amino acids. CDR1 and CDR2 (germline): SGDLS, YYNGEE. V dropped 0 bases and J dropped 5; count of bases not matched to a gene: 8. CDR3 loop: CASSVGVGGSHEQYF. DNA for the CDR3: TGTGCCAGCAGCGTAGGAGTCGGCGGGAGCCACGAGCAGTACTTC.

This clone has a count of ten or more. This chain uses TRBV7-3 with TRBJ2-3, with 14 bases identical to TRBD2. Unmatched junction bases numbered 2, after V lost 5 bases and J lost 4 bases. CDR1 and CDR2 (germline): SGHTA, FQGTGA. The CDR3 contains 15 residues. The CDR3 reads CASSPGLAGADTQYF. DNA of the CDR3: TGTGCCAGCAGCCCGGGACTAGCGGGAGCAGATACGCAGTATTTT.

The genes are TRBV20-1 and TRBJ2-3, with D perhaps TRBD2 (6 bases). Germline CDR1 is DFQATT and CDR2 is SNEGSKA (reference sequence). The V and J ends lost 6 bases and 2 bases respectively, with 24 bases between them. The CDR3 is 17 amino acids. The CDR3 sequence: CSAVAVRGRELTDTQYF. In DNA, the CDR3 is TGCAGTGCGGTTGCGGTCCGCGGTCGGGAGCTCACAGATACGCAGTATTTT.

This clone was seen a handful of times. This chain connects TRBV4-1 to TRBJ2-3, with 8 bases matching TRBD2. V lost 0 bases and J lost 1; bases outside the gene matches: 0. The CDR3 spans 15 residues. CDR1 is MGHRA and CDR2 is YSYEKL in the germline V gene. The CDR3 region is CASSQDGGGTDTQYF. The CDR3, as DNA: TGCGCCAGCAGCCAAGACGGGGGGGGCACAGATACGCAGTATTTT.

This clone was seen many times. A much larger clonotype is one base distant, so this may be a read error. The CDR3 reads CASGLKEGGKQYF. The DNA of the CDR3 is TGTGCCAGCGGTTTGAAGGAGGGAGGAAAGCAGTACTTC. The chain has TRBV12-3 or TRBV12-4 and TRBJ2-7, with D possibly matching TRBD2 (6 bases). The CDR3 sequence is 13 residues long.

This clone has more than one count but fewer than ten. The V and J genes are TRBV6-2 or TRBV6-3 and TRBJ2-1; a possible D gene is TRBD2 (5 bases). CDR3 length: 12 residues. V was trimmed by 4 bases and J by 8 bases, leaving 9 bases between them. Germline V gives CDR1 MNHEY, CDR2 SVGEGT. The CDR3 loop is CASSSLGHEQFF. DNA of the CDR3: TGTGCCAGCAGTTCACTAGGGCATGAGCAGTTCTTC.

Relative to its sample, this clone is medium-sized (0.01 to 0.1%). V usage is TRBV20-1 and J usage is TRBJ2-6; D not certain. The germline V gene has CDR1 DFQATT and CDR2 SNEGSKA (reference sequence). The V end was cut by 0 bases, the J end by 0 bases, with 6 bases between. The CDR3 runs to 15 residues. CDR3 sequence: CSARDTDSGANVLTF. CDR3 coding DNA: TGCAGTGCTAGAGATACGGACTCTGGGGCCAACGTCCTGACTTTC.

The chain uses TRBV10-3 and TRBJ1-2; D remains ambiguous. CDR1 is ENHRY and CDR2 is SYGVKD in the germline V gene. V lost 3 bases and J lost 4, with 9 bases in between. The CDR3 runs 13 residues. The chain's CDR3 is CAISDEGAYGYTF. The CDR3 DNA reads as TGTGCCATCAGTGATGAGGGCGCCTATGGCTACACCTTC.

This clone has more than one count but fewer than ten. The chain uses TRBV28 and TRBJ2-3; D uncertain. V was pared by 3 bases and J by 5 bases, with 12 bases between. CDR1 and CDR2 (germline): MDHEN, SYDVKM. The CDR3 consists of 14 residues. The DNA of the CDR3 is TGTGCCAGCAGTTTGGAAGGGTGGGGAGATACGCAGTATTTT. It codes for CASSLEGWGDTQYF.

A single count supports this clone. This CDR3 reads CSATTGLAGADTQYF. CDR3 coding DNA: TGCAGTGCTACTACAGGGCTAGCGGGAGCAGATACGCAGTATTTT. This chain uses TRBV20-1 with TRBJ2-3; 10 nucleotides agree with TRBD2. The CDR3 is 15 amino acids. V lost 4 bases to trimming and J lost 4 bases; unmatched junction nucleotides: 8. The germline V gene encodes CDR1 DFQATT and CDR2 SNEGSKA (reference sequence).

This clone ranks as medium-sized. The rearrangement links TRBV6-1 to TRBJ2-5, with 7 nucleotides matching TRBD2. The trim removed 0 bases at V and 2 bases at J, leaving 6 bases unmatched. The CDR3 totals 16 residues. Germline V gene data show CDR1 as MNHNS and CDR2 as SASEGT. CDR3 residues: CASSEALGTTQETQYF. The DNA for the CDR3 is TGTGCCAGCAGTGAAGCTCTAGGGACTACTCAAGAGACCCAGTACTTC.